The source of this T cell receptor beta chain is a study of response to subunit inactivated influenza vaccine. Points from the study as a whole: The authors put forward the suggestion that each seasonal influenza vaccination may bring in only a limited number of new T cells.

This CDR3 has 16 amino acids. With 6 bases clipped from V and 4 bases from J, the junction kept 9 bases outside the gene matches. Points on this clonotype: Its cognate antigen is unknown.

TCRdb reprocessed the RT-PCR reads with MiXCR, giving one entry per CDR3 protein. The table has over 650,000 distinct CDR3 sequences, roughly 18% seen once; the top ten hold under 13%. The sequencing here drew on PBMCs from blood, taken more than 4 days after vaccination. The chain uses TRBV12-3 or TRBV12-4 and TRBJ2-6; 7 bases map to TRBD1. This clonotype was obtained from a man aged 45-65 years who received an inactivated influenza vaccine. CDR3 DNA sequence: TGTGCCAGCAGCACGACAGGGTTCCAGGGGGCCAACGTCCTGACTTTC. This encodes CASSTTGFQGANVLTF.